The entry that follows covers one T cell receptor beta chain sequence. The table came from immunoSEQ multiplex PCR; TCRdb's copy has only in-frame clones and leaves some out. The sample carries tens of thousands of clones, 65% to 85% recorded once. Buffy coats from healthy blood donors served as controls. This sample is part of a study of STAT5B mutations in CD4+ large granular lymphocyte leukemia. The sequencing sample was made of CD4+ T cells from blood buffy coats. The clonotype was recovered from a human donor in good health.

This CDR3 is CASRTGHYGYTF. CDR3 nucleotides: TGTGCCAGCAGGACAGGGCACTATGGCTACACCTTC. This chain uses TRBV6-5 with TRBJ1-2; the match to TRBD1 covers 7 bases. Unmatched junction bases numbered 1, after V lost 6 bases and J lost 3 bases. Germline V gene data show CDR1 as MNHEY and CDR2 as SVGAGI. There are 12 residues in the CDR3.